What follows are 10 T cell receptor beta chains derived from one specimen sequenced in a study of shared clonotypes between healthy human individuals. CD45RO-negative CD8 cells positively selected for CCR7 made up the naive population, which excluded terminally differentiated effector memory CD45RA+ cells. Measured with immunoSEQ multiplex PCR; TCRdb has only the in-frame clones, and not every one. Here the sample spans 1.5 million to 2.5 million clones, just under 95% being singletons. Sample: naive CD8+ T cells sorted from blood. Every receptor here comes from a young man in good health.

Points on this clone: Distinct nucleotide sequences in the sample also encode this CDR3. The chain combines TRBV27 with TRBJ2-1; 8 nucleotides agree with TRBD2. Germline trimming cut 2 bases from V and 2 bases from J; bases unmatched to any gene: 5. This CDR3 is built from 16 residues. The germline V gene encodes CDR1 MNHEY and CDR2 SMNVEV (reference sequence). The DNA for the CDR3 is TGTGCCAGCAGTTTAATCAGCGGGGGCCCCTACAATGAGCAGTTCTTC. Its translation: CASSLISGGPYNEQFF.

V is TRBV2 and J is TRBJ1-5, with no clear D. CDR1 is SNHLY, CDR2 FYNNEI, per germline. This CDR3 region has 16 residues. V was shortened by 3 bases and J by 0 bases, with 12 bases between the two germline ends. The CDR3 region has the DNA TGTGCCAGCAGTGACGGGCAGATACTTAGCAATCAGCCCCAGCATTTT. This sequence encodes CASSDGQILSNQPQHF.

The V and J genes are TRBV11-2 and TRBJ2-7; 11 nucleotides line up with TRBD2. The V gene's germline CDR1 is SGHAT and CDR2 FQNNGV. The CDR3 extends over 15 amino acids. Trimming at V came to 5 bases and at J to 6 bases, leaving 9 bases not matched to a gene. This chain's CDR3 is CASSPPTSGVGEQYF. In nucleotides, the CDR3 is TGTGCCAGCAGCCCCCCGACTAGCGGGGTCGGCGAGCAGTACTTC.

A remark on this clone: The same CDR3 also results from other DNA sequences found in this sample. The gene calls are TRBV9 and TRBJ2-7, with D unresolved. The V gene's germline CDR1 is SGDLS and CDR2 YYNGEE. The CDR3 has 14 residues. V dropped 3 bases and J dropped 0 bases, with 10 bases sitting between them. The CDR3 loop is CASSAGGSSYEQYF. The DNA for the CDR3 is TGTGCCAGCAGCGCCGGCGGAAGCTCCTACGAGCAGTACTTC.

The gene calls are TRBV15 and TRBJ2-5, with TRBD2 matching over 13 bases. Germline-derived CDR1 and CDR2 are LNHNV and YYDKDF (reference sequence). V gave up 0 bases and J gave up 5 bases; unmatched junction bases: 12. CDR3 length: 19 amino acids. CDR3 nucleotides: TGTGCCACCAGCAGAGATCAACTAGCGGGAGGGTCCCTAGGGGAGACCCAGTACTTC. Translating gives CATSRDQLAGGSLGETQYF.

In its sample, this clone was seen once. The rearrangement joins TRBV6-6 to TRBJ2-3, with 8 bases aligning to TRBD2. This CDR3 has 14 amino acids. The V and J ends lost 6 bases and 1 base, in that order; junction bases with no gene match: 3. Germline V gene sequence: CDR1 MNHNY, CDR2 SVGAGI (reference sequence). The CDR3 is CASRPAGGTDTQYF. CDR3 DNA: TGTGCCAGCAGGCCAGCGGGGGGCACAGATACGCAGTATTTT.

The CDR3: CSVGDSMYEQYF. For the CDR3, the DNA is TGCAGCGTTGGCGATTCTATGTACGAGCAGTACTTC. The chain carries TRBV29-1 and TRBJ2-7, with D unresolved. The CDR3 loop spans 12 amino acids. The germline V gene has CDR1 SQVTM and CDR2 ANQGSEA. Trimming removed 4 bases from V and 4 bases from J, with 11 bases in between.

CDR3 coding DNA: TGTGCCAGCAGTGAAGACGCGGGCCCGTACACTGAAGCTTTCTTT. It yields the protein CASSEDAGPYTEAFF. The chain has TRBV6-1 and TRBJ1-1; D not resolved. The CDR3 consists of 15 residues. Germline CDR1 reads MNHNS; CDR2 reads SASEGT. V gave up 1 base and J gave up 3 bases, with 12 bases separating them.

Regarding this clone: One junction end does not reproduce the germline sequence, and a read error may be involved. The chain employs TRBV7-7 and TRBJ2-1, with a possible D match to TRBD2 (5 bases). Germline CDR1 reads SSHAT; CDR2 reads FNYEAQ (reference sequence). This CDR3 has 15 residues. The CDR3: CASSPYPRGPDEQFF. The CDR3 coding sequence is TGTGCTAGCAGCCCGTACCCCCGGGGTCCCGATGAGCAGTTCTTC.

The V and J genes are TRBV4-1 and TRBJ2-7; tentatively, D is TRBD1 (5 bases). V lost 0 bases and J lost 1, with 10 bases in between. The CDR3 covers 15 residues. In germline, CDR1 is MGHRA, CDR2 YSYEKL. CDR3 sequence reads: CASSQDETASYEQYF. The CDR3 bases are TGCGCCAGCAGCCAAGATGAGACAGCATCCTACGAGCAGTACTTC.